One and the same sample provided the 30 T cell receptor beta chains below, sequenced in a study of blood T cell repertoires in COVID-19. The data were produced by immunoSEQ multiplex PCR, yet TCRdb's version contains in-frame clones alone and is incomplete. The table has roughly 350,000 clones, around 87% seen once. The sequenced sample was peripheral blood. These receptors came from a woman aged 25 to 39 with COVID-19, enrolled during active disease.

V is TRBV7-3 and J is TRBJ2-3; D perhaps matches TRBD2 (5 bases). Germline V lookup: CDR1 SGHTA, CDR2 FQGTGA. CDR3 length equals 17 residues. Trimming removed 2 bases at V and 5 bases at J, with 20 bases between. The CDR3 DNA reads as TGTGCCAGCAGCTTACACCCTCTCGCGGGCGAGGGAGATACGCAGTATTTT. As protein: CASSLHPLAGEGDTQYF.

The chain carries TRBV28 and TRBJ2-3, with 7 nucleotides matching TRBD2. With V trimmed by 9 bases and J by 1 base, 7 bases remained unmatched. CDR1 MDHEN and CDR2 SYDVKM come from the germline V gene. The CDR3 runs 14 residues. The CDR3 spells CASTLAGGTDTQYF. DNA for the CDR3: TGTGCCAGTACATTAGCGGGTGGCACAGATACGCAGTATTTT.

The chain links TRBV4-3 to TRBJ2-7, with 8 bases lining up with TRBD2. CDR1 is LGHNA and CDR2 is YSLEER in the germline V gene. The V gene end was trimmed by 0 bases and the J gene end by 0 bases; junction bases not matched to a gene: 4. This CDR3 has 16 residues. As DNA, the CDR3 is TGCGCCAGCAGCCAAGATCACACTAGCGGCTCCTACGAGCAGTACTTC. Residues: CASSQDHTSGSYEQYF.

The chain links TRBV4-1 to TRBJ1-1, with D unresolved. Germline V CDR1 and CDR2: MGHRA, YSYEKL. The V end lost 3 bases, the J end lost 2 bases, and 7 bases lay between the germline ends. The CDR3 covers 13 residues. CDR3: CASSHAVNTEAFF. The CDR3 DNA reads TGCGCCAGCAGCCATGCGGTCAACACTGAAGCTTTCTTT.

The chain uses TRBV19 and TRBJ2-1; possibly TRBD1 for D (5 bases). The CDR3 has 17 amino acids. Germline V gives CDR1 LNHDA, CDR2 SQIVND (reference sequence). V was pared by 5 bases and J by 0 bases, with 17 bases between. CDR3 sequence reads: CASSSTGVKNSYNEQFF. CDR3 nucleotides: TGTGCCAGTAGTTCAACAGGAGTCAAAAACTCCTACAATGAGCAGTTCTTC.

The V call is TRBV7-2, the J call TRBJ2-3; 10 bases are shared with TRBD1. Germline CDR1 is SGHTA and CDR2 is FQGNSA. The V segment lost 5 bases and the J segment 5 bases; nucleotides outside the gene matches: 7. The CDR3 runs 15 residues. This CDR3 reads CASSRAGTGVDTQYF. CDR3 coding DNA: TGTGCCAGCAGCAGGGCCGGGACAGGGGTAGATACGCAGTATTTT.

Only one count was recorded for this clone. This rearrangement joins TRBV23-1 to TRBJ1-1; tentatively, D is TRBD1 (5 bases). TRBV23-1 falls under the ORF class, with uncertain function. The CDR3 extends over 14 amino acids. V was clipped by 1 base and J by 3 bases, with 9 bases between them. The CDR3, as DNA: TGCGCCAGCAGTCAATTGGGGGGTTACACTGAAGCTTTCTTT. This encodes CASSQLGGYTEAFF.

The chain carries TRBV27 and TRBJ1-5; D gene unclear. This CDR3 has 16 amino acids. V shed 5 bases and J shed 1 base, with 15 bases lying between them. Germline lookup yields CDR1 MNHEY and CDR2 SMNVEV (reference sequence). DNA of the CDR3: TGTGCCAGCAGTCCGACCCCAGGTCCCAGCAATCAGCCCCAGCATTTT. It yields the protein CASSPTPGPSNQPQHF.

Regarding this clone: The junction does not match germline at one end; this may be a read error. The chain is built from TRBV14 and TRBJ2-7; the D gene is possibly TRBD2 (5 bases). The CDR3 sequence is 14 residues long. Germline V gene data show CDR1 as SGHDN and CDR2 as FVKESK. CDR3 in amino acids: CASSQGAGSFEQYF. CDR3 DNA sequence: TGTGCCAGCAGCCAAGGGGCGGGTTCCTTCGAGCAGTACTTC.

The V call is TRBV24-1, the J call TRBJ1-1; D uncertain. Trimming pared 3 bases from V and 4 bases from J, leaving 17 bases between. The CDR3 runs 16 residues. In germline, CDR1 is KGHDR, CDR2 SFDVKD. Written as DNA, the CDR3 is TGTGCCACCAGTGATCCCCGGGCCTCCGAGGGCACTGAAGCTTTCTTT. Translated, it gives CATSDPRASEGTEAFF.

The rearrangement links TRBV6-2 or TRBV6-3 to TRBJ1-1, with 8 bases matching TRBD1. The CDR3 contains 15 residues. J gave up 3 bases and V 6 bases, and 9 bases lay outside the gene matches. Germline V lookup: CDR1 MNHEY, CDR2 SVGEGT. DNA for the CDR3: TGTGCCAGCAGCTTACGCAGGGGGCTGGACACTGAAGCTTTCTTT. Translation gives CASSLRRGLDTEAFF.

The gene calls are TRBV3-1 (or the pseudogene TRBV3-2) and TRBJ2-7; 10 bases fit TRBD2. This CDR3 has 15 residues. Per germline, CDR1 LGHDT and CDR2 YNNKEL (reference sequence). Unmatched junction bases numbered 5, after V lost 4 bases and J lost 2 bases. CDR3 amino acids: CASSPSLAGTYEQYF. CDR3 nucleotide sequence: TGTGCCAGCAGCCCATCACTAGCGGGAACCTACGAGCAGTACTTC.

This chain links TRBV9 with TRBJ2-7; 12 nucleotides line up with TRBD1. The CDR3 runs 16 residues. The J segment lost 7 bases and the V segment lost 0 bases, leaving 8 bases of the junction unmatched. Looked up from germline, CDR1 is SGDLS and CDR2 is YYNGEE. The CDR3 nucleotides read TGTGCCAGCAGCGTAGATCCGGGACAGGGGGCGAGGGAGCAGTACTTC. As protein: CASSVDPGQGAREQYF.

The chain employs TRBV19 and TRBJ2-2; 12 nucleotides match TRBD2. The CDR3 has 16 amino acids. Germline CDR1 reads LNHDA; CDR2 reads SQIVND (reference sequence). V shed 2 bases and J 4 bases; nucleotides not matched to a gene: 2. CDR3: CASSIRTSGVTGELFF. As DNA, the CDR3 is TGTGCCAGTAGTATAAGGACTAGCGGGGTCACCGGGGAGCTGTTTTTT.

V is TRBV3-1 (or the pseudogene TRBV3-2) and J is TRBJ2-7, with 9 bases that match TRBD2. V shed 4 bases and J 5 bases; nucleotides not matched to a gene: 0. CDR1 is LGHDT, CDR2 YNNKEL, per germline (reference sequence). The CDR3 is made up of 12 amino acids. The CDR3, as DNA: TGTGCCAGCAGCCGGACTAGCGACGAGCAGTACTTC. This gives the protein CASSRTSDEQYF.

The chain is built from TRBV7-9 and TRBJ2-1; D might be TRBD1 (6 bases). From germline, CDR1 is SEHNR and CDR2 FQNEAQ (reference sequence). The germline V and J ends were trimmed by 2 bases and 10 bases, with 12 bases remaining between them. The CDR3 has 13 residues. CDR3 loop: CASSLQGLREQFF. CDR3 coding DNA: TGTGCCAGCAGCTTACAGGGGTTACGGGAGCAGTTCTTC.

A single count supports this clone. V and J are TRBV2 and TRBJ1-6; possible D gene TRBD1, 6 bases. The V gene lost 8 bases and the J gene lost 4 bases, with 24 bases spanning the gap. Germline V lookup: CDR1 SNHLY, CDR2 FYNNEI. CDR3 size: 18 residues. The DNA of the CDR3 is TGTGCCAGCGGCCACTCGACCGGGACACCTCTTTATAATTCACCCCTCCACTTT. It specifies CASGHSTGTPLYNSPLHF.

CDR3 loop: CAISGLYGYTF. In DNA form, the CDR3 reads TGTGCCATCAGTGGTCTTTATGGCTACACCTTC. The V and J genes are TRBV10-3 and TRBJ1-2; no firm D call. The CDR3 has 11 amino acids. In germline, CDR1 is ENHRY, CDR2 SYGVKD. The ends were cut back, 4 bases at V and 5 bases at J, with 5 bases in the middle.

For the CDR3, the DNA is TGCGCCAGCAGCTTGATTAGCGGCTCCTACGAGCAGTACTTC. Amino acids: CASSLISGSYEQYF. The rearrangement links TRBV5-1 to TRBJ2-7; D might be TRBD2 (6 bases). V was trimmed by 1 base and J by 0 bases, leaving 8 bases between them. Per the germline V gene, CDR1 is SGHRS and CDR2 is YFSETQ. The CDR3 sequence is 14 residues long.

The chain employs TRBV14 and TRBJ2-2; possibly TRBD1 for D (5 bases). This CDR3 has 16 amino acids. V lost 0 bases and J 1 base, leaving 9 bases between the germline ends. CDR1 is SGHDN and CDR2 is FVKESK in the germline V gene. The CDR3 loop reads CASSQEFTGNTGELFF. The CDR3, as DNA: TGTGCCAGCAGCCAAGAATTCACAGGGAACACCGGGGAGCTGTTTTTT.

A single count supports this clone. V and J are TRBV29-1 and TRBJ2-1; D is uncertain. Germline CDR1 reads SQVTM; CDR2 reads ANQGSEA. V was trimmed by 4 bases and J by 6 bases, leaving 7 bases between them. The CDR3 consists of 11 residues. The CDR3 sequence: CSVAPLNEQFF. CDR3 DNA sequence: TGCAGCGTTGCCCCTCTCAATGAGCAGTTCTTC.

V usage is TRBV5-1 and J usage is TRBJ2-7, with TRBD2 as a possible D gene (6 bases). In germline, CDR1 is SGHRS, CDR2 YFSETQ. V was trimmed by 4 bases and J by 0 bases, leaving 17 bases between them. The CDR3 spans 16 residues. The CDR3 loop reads CASSPGRRPHSYEQYF. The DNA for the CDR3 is TGCGCCAGCAGCCCGGGGAGGAGGCCCCACTCCTACGAGCAGTACTTC.

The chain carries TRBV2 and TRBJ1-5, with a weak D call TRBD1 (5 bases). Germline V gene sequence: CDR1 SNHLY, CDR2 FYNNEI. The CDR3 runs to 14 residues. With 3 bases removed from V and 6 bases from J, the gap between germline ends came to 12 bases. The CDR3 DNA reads TGTGCCAGCAGTGAGGGAGGGGATCGTCAGCCCCAGCATTTT. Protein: CASSEGGDRQPQHF.

CDR3 sequence: CASSQDAGTQQFF. The CDR3 coding sequence is TGCGCCAGCAGCCAAGATGCCGGGACACAGCAGTTCTTC. The chain couples TRBV4-3 to TRBJ2-1; possibly TRBD1 for D (6 bases). The CDR3 runs to 13 residues. The V end lost 0 bases, the J end lost 11 bases, and 11 bases lay between the germline ends. Per the germline V gene, CDR1 is LGHNA and CDR2 is YSLEER.

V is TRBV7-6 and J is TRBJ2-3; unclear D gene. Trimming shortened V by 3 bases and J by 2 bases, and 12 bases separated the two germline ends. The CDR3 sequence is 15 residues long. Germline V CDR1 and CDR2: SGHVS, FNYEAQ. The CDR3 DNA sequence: TGTGCCAGCAGCTTCTCGAACGAACTCACAGATACGCAGTATTTT. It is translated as CASSFSNELTDTQYF.

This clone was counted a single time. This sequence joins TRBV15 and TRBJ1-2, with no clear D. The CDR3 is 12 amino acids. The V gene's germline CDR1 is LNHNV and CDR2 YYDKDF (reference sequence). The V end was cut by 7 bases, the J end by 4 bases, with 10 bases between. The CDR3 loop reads CATTEGGYGYTF. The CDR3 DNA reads TGTGCCACCACGGAGGGTGGCTATGGCTACACCTTC.

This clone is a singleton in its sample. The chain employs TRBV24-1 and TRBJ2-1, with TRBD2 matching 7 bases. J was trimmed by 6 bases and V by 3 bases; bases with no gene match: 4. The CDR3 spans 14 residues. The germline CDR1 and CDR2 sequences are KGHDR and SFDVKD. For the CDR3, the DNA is TGTGCCACCAGTGATCTGCGACTAGCCAATGAGCAGTTCTTC. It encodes CATSDLRLANEQFF.

The DNA for the CDR3 is TGTGCCAGCAGCCCTACTAAGGAGCCCCAGCATTTT. It codes for CASSPTKEPQHF. The chain combines TRBV12-3 or TRBV12-4 with TRBJ1-5; D not certain. V was shortened by 6 bases and J by 8 bases, with 11 bases between the two germline ends. CDR3 length equals 12 residues.

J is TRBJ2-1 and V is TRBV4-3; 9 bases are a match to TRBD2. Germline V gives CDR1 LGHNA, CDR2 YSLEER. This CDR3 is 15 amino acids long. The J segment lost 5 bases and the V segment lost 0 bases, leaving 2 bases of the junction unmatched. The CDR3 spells CASSQDRLADNEQFF. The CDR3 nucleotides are TGCGCCAGCAGCCAAGACCGACTAGCGGACAATGAGCAGTTCTTC.

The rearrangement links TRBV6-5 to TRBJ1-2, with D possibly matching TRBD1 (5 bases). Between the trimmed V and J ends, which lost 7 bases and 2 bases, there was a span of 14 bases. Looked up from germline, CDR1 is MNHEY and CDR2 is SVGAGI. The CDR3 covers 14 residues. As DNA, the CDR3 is TGTGCCAGCACCCTCCAGGGCGGCAACTATGGCTACACCTTC. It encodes CASTLQGGNYGYTF.